The 30 T cell receptor beta chains in this list originate from one sample, sequenced in a study of early T cells in non-severe SARS-CoV-2 infection (dated by TCRdb to about 2021). To prepare the library, 5' RACE was applied. Sequencing used a NextSeq 500. Clones were called with MiXCR by TCRdb after fastp trimmed the public reads at Q25, and only in-frame beta chains were retained. Every distinct CDR3 protein forms one entry, paired with its most common genes and DNA. This sample comprises roughly 72,000 distinct CDR3 sequences, roughly 12% of them detected only once. The ten largest clonotypes hold roughly 2.5% of the sample. Sequencing was performed on whole blood, taken at baseline. Receptor source: an adult who was a healthcare worker with PCR-confirmed SARS-CoV-2 infection or an uninfected control (not recorded which).

This clonotype showed up just a few times. V usage is TRBV12-3 or TRBV12-4 and J usage is TRBJ2-2, with TRBD2 matching 8 bases. This CDR3 has 20 amino acids. The V segment lost 6 bases and the J segment 5 bases; nucleotides outside the gene matches: 23. Written as DNA, the CDR3 is TGTGCCAGCAGCTCAACCAGTGCTAGGAGCGGGGGTTCCCCAACCGGGGAGCTGTTTTTT. Protein sequence: CASSSTSARSGGSPTGELFF.

This clonotype was counted only a few times. V and J are TRBV28 and TRBJ1-1; D possibly corresponds to TRBD1 (6 bases). Germline CDR1 is MDHEN and CDR2 is SYDVKM. V was shortened by 3 bases and J by 5 bases, with 25 bases between the two germline ends. The CDR3 runs 18 residues. The CDR3 DNA is TGTGCCAGCAGTTTCCTGGAAGGGACGGGGGGCGCGGGAACTGAAGCTTTCTTT. Protein product: CASSFLEGTGGAGTEAFF.

The chain recombines TRBV28 with TRBJ1-5; no clear D. V was cut by 2 bases and J by 6 bases, with 14 bases left in between. The CDR3 length is 15 residues. Germline lookup yields CDR1 MDHEN and CDR2 SYDVKM. The CDR3 bases are TGTGCCAGCAGTTTAGCCACGCTGGGGATTCAGCCCCAGCATTTT. Its protein product is CASSLATLGIQPQHF.

The rearrangement joins TRBV29-1 to TRBJ2-7, with D perhaps matching TRBD2 (5 bases). Trimming stripped 3 bases from V and 1 base from J, with 10 bases between. The CDR3 covers 13 residues. From germline, CDR1 is SQVTM and CDR2 ANQGSEA. CDR3 loop: CSVDEGISYEQYF. In DNA form, the CDR3 reads TGCAGCGTTGACGAGGGAATTTCCTACGAGCAGTACTTC.

This clonotype has a handful of counts. V gene TRBV24-1 combines with J gene TRBJ1-1, with D perhaps TRBD1 (6 bases). CDR1 KGHDR and CDR2 SFDVKD come from the germline V gene. V was trimmed by 7 bases and J by 5 bases, leaving 13 bases between them. This CDR3 has 13 residues. The CDR3 coding sequence is TGTGCCACCAGCACAGGGCTACAGACTGAAGCTTTCTTT. It specifies CATSTGLQTEAFF.

This clonotype was found many times. The chain couples TRBV7-6 to TRBJ2-2; TRBD1 is a possible D gene (6 bases). The CDR3 is 13 residues long. The V end was cut by 5 bases, the J end by 12 bases, with 16 bases between. The germline V gene encodes CDR1 SGHVS and CDR2 FNYEAQ. In DNA form, the CDR3 reads TGTGCCAGCAGCCAAATGGGCCAGGGGAAGCTGTTTTTT. Amino acids: CASSQMGQGKLFF.

This clonotype was recorded a few times. The chain combines TRBV24-1 with TRBJ2-3; D not certain. V lost 5 bases and J lost 4, with 3 bases in between. CDR3 length equals 11 residues. Germline CDR1 KGHDR, CDR2 SFDVKD. In DNA, the CDR3 is TGTGCCACCAGTGCGGCAGATACGCAGTATTTT. It translates to CATSAADTQYF.

V usage is TRBV11-2 and J usage is TRBJ1-2; no reliable D call. Germline V lookup: CDR1 SGHAT, CDR2 FQNNGV. Trimming shortened V by 0 bases and J by 4 bases, and 6 bases separated the two germline ends. The CDR3 spans 13 residues. In DNA, the CDR3 is TGTGCCAGCAGCTTAGACTCATTCTATGGCTACACCTTC. It yields the protein CASSLDSFYGYTF.

The chain combines TRBV20-1 with TRBJ2-3; TRBD2 is a possible D gene (6 bases). The germline gives CDR1 DFQATT, CDR2 SNEGSKA (reference sequence). The germline V and J ends were trimmed by 0 bases and 4 bases, with 11 bases remaining between them. CDR3 length equals 14 residues. In DNA form, the CDR3 reads TGCAGTGCTAGAGACGGGACTCCCCCAGATACGCAGTATTTT. This encodes CSARDGTPPDTQYF.

This clonotype was detected a few times. The V and J genes are TRBV14 and TRBJ1-2, with D perhaps TRBD1 (6 bases). Germline-derived CDR1 and CDR2 are SGHDN and FVKESK. V lost 3 bases and J lost 4, with 15 bases in between. The CDR3 covers 15 residues. CDR3 DNA sequence: TGTGCCAGCAGCCACGCCGGGACATTTTCCTATGGCTACACCTTC. Translating it yields CASSHAGTFSYGYTF.

Only a few counts were recorded for this clonotype. This rearrangement joins TRBV28 to TRBJ1-5; 7 positions agree with TRBD1. V shed 7 bases, J shed 4 bases, and the junction held 10 bases outside the gene matches. Germline V gives CDR1 MDHEN, CDR2 SYDVKM. The CDR3 sequence is 15 residues long. The CDR3 region has the DNA TGTGCCAGCACCACAGGGGCCCCACGAAATCAGCCCCAGCATTTT. Protein product: CASTTGAPRNQPQHF.

The chain uses TRBV28 and TRBJ1-2; D unresolved. The V gene's germline CDR1 is MDHEN and CDR2 SYDVKM. V was pared by 1 base and J by 7 bases, with 10 bases between. CDR3 length: 13 amino acids. The CDR3 sequence: CASSLSRAGGYTF. CDR3 DNA sequence: TGTGCCAGCAGTTTATCTCGGGCTGGTGGCTACACCTTC.

The sample holds many counts of this clonotype. The chain recombines TRBV12-3 or TRBV12-4 with TRBJ2-1, with TRBD2 identical over 10 bases. The CDR3 has 15 residues. V trimming: 6 bases; J trimming: 6 bases; junction bases outside the gene matches: 8. The CDR3 coding sequence is TGTGCCAGCAGCTCGACTAGCGGGCGTCCCAATGAGCAGTTCTTC. Translation: CASSSTSGRPNEQFF.

The chain couples TRBV14 to TRBJ1-3; TRBD1 matches 7 bases. The trim removed 0 bases at V and 4 bases at J, leaving 3 bases unmatched. This CDR3 has 15 residues. Germline lookup yields CDR1 SGHDN and CDR2 FVKESK. The CDR3 DNA reads as TGTGCCAGCAGCCAAGACAGGGGGTACGGAAACACCATATATTTT. Its protein product is CASSQDRGYGNTIYF.

This clonotype was picked up a small number of times. CDR3 DNA sequence: TGCAGTGCCAAAGCGGGCGGACAGCAGTACTTC. This translates into CSAKAGGQQYF. This chain joins TRBV20-1 and TRBJ2-7, with D possibly matching TRBD2 (6 bases). The CDR3 is 11 residues long. Trimming took off 6 bases at V and 8 bases at J, with 14 bases between the two ends. CDR1 and CDR2 from the germline V gene are DFQATT and SNEGSKA (reference sequence).

The gene calls are TRBV29-1 and TRBJ2-2; D perhaps matches TRBD1 (5 bases). Germline V gives CDR1 SQVTM, CDR2 ANQGSEA. The CDR3 totals 14 residues. Trimming removed 7 bases from V and 0 bases from J, with 12 bases in between. The DNA for the CDR3 is TGCAGCGCCAAACAGGTCTCGAACACCGGGGAGCTGTTTTTT. It specifies CSAKQVSNTGELFF.

This clonotype was seen more than once but under ten times. CDR3 sequence (DNA): TGTGCCAGCAGTTTCGGGGGACCGAACACAGATACGCAGTATTTT. Translation: CASSFGGPNTDTQYF. The chain has TRBV12-3 or TRBV12-4 and TRBJ2-3; D might be TRBD2 (6 bases). The CDR3 has 15 amino acids. V lost 3 bases, J lost 2 bases, and 12 bases lay in between.

This clonotype was observed a few times. The rearrangement joins TRBV6-2 or TRBV6-3 to TRBJ2-7, with TRBD1 matching over 7 bases. J was trimmed by 2 bases and V by 5 bases; bases with no gene match: 6. CDR1 and CDR2 from the germline V gene are MNHEY and SVGEGT. The CDR3 sequence is 14 residues long. Written as DNA, the CDR3 is TGTGCCAGCAGTCATGACAGGGCCCCCTACGAGCAGTACTTC. The encoded protein is CASSHDRAPYEQYF.

The rearrangement links TRBV28 to TRBJ2-3, with D possibly matching TRBD2 (6 bases). V shed 8 bases and J shed 0 bases, with 15 bases lying between them. The CDR3 is 15 residues long. Germline-derived CDR1 and CDR2 are MDHEN and SYDVKM. CDR3 bases: TGTGCCAGCGCACACGGGGGTACTAGCACAGATACGCAGTATTTT. This codes for CASAHGGTSTDTQYF.

The rearrangement uses TRBV27 and TRBJ2-3, with TRBD2 as a possible D gene (5 bases). The CDR3 sequence is 15 residues long. Germline V gene data show CDR1 as MNHEY and CDR2 as SMNVEV (reference sequence). V shed 6 bases and J shed 0 bases, with 13 bases lying between them. CDR3 amino acids: CASRSRGVSTDTQYF. The DNA for the CDR3 is TGTGCCAGCAGGAGCCGGGGTGTTAGCACAGATACGCAGTATTTT.

Many counts were recorded for this clonotype. The chain employs TRBV7-9 and TRBJ2-7; 8 bases align to TRBD2. This CDR3 is built from 12 residues. V shed 5 bases and J 9 bases; nucleotides not matched to a gene: 6. Germline V lookup: CDR1 SEHNR, CDR2 FQNEAQ (reference sequence). In DNA form, the CDR3 reads TGTGCCAGCAGCCTGGGCGGGGGGCGGCAGTACTTC. It is translated as CASSLGGGRQYF.

This clonotype was seen ten or more times. The chain joins TRBV25-1 to TRBJ2-7, with 8 positions matching TRBD2. Germline lookup yields CDR1 MGHDK and CDR2 SYGVNS. This CDR3 contains 14 residues. With V trimmed by 4 bases and J by 2 bases, 4 bases remained unmatched. Here the CDR3 reads CASSVSGAAYEQYF. The CDR3 DNA reads as TGTGCCAGCAGTGTTAGCGGGGCCGCCTACGAGCAGTACTTC.

V usage is TRBV12-3 or TRBV12-4 and J usage is TRBJ2-7, with D perhaps given as TRBD1 or TRBD2 (5 bases each). CDR3 size: 13 residues. Trimming took 7 bases from V and 3 from J, leaving 13 bases between them. The CDR3 sequence is CASKSGDSYEQYF. The CDR3 DNA is TGTGCCAGCAAAAGCGGAGACAGCTACGAGCAGTACTTC.

This clonotype was seen repeatedly, ten times or more. The chain joins TRBV6-1 to TRBJ1-2; D is ambiguous. The CDR3 totals 16 residues. Looked up from germline, CDR1 is MNHNS and CDR2 is SASEGT. V was cut by 1 base and J by 2 bases, with 14 bases left in between. The CDR3 DNA follows: TGTGCCAGCAGTGAAGATCGCGCAGGACTGAACTATGGCTACACCTTC. It yields the protein CASSEDRAGLNYGYTF.

In its sample, this clonotype was seen a few times. J is TRBJ1-1 and V is TRBV2; D call uncertain. This CDR3 contains 13 residues. Germline lookup yields CDR1 SNHLY and CDR2 FYNNEI. Deletions cut 3 bases from V and 11 bases from J, with 16 bases between. CDR3 sequence reads: CASSDIPGVTAFF. The CDR3 coding sequence is TGTGCCAGCAGTGATATTCCGGGTGTCACGGCTTTCTTT. Full variable domain (remainder filled in from reference TRBV2 and TRBJ1-1): EPEVTQTPSHQVTQMGQEVILRCVPISNHLYFYWYRQILGQKVEFLVSFYNNEISEKSEIFDDQFSVERPDGSNFTLKIRSTKLEDSAMYFCASSDIPGVTAFFGQGTRLTVV.

The table lists this clonotype with many counts. The V call is TRBV7-9, the J call TRBJ1-1; D call uncertain. The CDR3 has 13 residues. Deletions cut 8 bases from V and 1 base from J, with 11 bases between. The germline V gene encodes CDR1 SEHNR and CDR2 FQNEAQ (reference sequence). In DNA, the CDR3 is TGTGCCAGCGAGGAGAGGTGGAACACTGAAGCTTTCTTT. This sequence encodes CASEERWNTEAFF.

The V gene is TRBV9, the J gene TRBJ1-1, with D possibly TRBD1 on 5 matching bases. CDR3 size: 14 residues. The V gene lost 2 bases and the J gene lost 4 bases, with 12 bases spanning the gap. Germline V gene lookup returns CDR1 SGDLS and CDR2 YYNGEE. In nucleotides, the CDR3 is TGTGCCAGCAGCGTGGGGCAGGGCGGCACTGAAGCTTTCTTT. It is translated as CASSVGQGGTEAFF.

CDR3 in amino acids: CASSLGGTYTQYF. CDR3 coding DNA: TGCGCCAGCAGCTTAGGGGGAACGTATACGCAGTATTTT. The V call is TRBV5-1, the J call TRBJ2-3, with D possibly matching TRBD1 (6 bases). The CDR3 covers 13 residues. V was shortened by 2 bases and J by 7 bases, with 11 bases between the two germline ends. Germline CDR1 reads SGHRS; CDR2 reads YFSETQ.

Many counts were recorded for this clonotype. The rearrangement joins TRBV5-1 to TRBJ2-1; 10 nucleotides match TRBD2. CDR3 length: 16 amino acids. J gave up 6 bases and V 0 bases, and 6 bases lay outside the gene matches. CDR1 and CDR2 from the germline V gene are SGHRS and YFSETQ. This CDR3 reads CASSLDTSGVANEQFF. The CDR3 DNA is TGCGCCAGCAGCTTGGATACTAGCGGGGTGGCCAATGAGCAGTTCTTC.

This clonotype has more than one count but fewer than ten. J is TRBJ2-2 and V is TRBV5-4; 7 positions agree with TRBD1. Germline V gives CDR1 SGHNT, CDR2 YYREEE (reference sequence). V lost 4 bases to trimming and J lost 6 bases; unmatched junction nucleotides: 12. The CDR3 sequence is 16 residues long. Here the CDR3 DNA reads TGTGCCAGCAGCCCCAACAGGGGAAAAGGATCCGGGGAGCTGTTTTTT. This codes for CASSPNRGKGSGELFF. Combining the CDR3 with reference TRBV5-4 and TRBJ2-2 gives the whole variable domain ETGVTQSPTHLIKTRGQQVTLRCSSQSGHNTVSWYQQALGQGPQFIFQYYREEENGRGNFPPRFSGLQFPNYSSELNVNALELDDSALYLCASSPNRGKGSGELFFGEGSRLTVL.